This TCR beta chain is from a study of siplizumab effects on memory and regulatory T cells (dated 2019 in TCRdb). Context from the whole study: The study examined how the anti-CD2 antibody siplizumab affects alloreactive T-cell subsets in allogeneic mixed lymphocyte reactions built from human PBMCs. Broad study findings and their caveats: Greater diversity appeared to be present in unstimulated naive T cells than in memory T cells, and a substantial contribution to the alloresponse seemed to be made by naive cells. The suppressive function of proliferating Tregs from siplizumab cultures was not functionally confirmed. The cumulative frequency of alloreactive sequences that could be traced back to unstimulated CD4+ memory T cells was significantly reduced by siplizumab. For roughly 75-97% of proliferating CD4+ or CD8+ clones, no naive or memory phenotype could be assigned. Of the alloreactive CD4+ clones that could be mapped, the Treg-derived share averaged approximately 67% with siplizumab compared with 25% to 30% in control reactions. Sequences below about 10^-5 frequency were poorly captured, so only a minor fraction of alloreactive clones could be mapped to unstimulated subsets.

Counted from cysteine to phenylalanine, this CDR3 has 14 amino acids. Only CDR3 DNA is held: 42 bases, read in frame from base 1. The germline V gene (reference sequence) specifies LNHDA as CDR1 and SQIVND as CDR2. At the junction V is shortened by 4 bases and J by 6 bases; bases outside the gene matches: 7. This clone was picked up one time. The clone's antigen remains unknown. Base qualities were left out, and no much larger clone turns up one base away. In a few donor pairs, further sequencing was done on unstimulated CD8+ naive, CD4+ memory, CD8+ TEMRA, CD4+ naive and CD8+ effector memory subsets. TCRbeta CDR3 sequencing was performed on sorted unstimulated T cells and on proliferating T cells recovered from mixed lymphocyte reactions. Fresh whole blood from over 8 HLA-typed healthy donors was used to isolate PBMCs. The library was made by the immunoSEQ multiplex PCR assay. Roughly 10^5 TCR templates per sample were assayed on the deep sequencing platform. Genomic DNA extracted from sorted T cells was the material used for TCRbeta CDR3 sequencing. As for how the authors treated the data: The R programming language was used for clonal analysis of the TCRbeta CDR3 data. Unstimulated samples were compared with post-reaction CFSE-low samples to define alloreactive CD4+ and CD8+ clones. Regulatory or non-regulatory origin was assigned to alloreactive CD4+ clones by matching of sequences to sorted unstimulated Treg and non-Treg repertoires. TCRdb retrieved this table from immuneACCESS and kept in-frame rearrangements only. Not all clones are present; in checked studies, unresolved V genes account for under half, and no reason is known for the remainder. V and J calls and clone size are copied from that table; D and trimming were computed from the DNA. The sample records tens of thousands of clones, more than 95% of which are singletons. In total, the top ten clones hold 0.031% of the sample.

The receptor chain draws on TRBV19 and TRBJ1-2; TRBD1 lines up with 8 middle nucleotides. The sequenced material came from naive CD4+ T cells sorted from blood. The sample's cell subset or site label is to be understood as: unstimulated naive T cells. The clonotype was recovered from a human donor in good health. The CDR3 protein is CASSTRQGFDGYTF. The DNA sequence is TGTGCCAGTAGTACCAGACAGGGGTTTGATGGCTACACCTTC.